Detailed here is one T cell receptor (beta chain). What this receptor recognizes is not known. Nothing much larger sits one base from this clone, and base qualities are not available. TCRbeta CDR3 regions were amplified from genomic DNA using the immunoSEQ Assay, a bias-controlled multiplex PCR. Turning to the authors' computational methods: Nucleated cell counts per sample were estimated from amplification of reference gene primers within the assay. To quantify the absolute abundance of each unique TCRbeta CDR3 rearrangement, sequence reads were collapsed and filtered. For each sample, productive Simpson clonality was calculated as the square root of Simpson's diversity index over productive rearrangements. TCRdb took this table from immuneACCESS and kept in-frame rearrangements with V and J called. Such tables lack part of the clones; where checked against another copy, unresolved V genes explain under half of the gap, and the rest is unexplained. The V and J calls and clone size were taken over from that table, and D and trimming were inferred from the DNA. Across this sample there are hundreds of thousands of clones, with more than 75% seen only once. The ten top clones hold about 1.2% of the sample.

This sample was included in a study of blood T cell repertoires in COVID-19 (dated by TCRdb to the early 2020s). Regarding the research as a whole: The collaborator samples originated in the United States, Italy and Spain and spanned the acute and convalescent phases of COVID-19. The prospective study material was composed of cDNA or gDNA derived from T cells, B-cell-depleted T cells, or PBMCs. Deeply sampled blood TCRbeta repertoires from subjects exposed to, actively infected with, or recovered from COVID-19 were included in the dataset. The repertoires were released in a freely available public database intended as a resource for research on the immune response to SARS-CoV-2. Samples were obtained from the ongoing ImmuneRACE study (first 160 participants) and from 1,000 to 1,500 subjects provided by 6 global collaborators. The sample metadata nearly always contained a de-identified subject ID, COVID-19 status, age in years and sex. Where HLA class I and class II types were available, the types were taken from metadata supplied by the sample provider, not from assay-based typing. Points the paper makes about the study in general: Clinical and demographic metadata were provided uncurated, with the amount varying by source and participant.

The collaborating institutions used their own protocols to collect whole blood in K2EDTA tubes. For TCRbeta analysis, collaborators shipped samples as frozen whole blood, isolated PBMCs, or DNA extracted from either of those sample types. Including the terminal cysteine and phenylalanine, the CDR3 comprises 17 residues. Only the CDR3 region is kept as DNA, spanning 51 bases read in frame from base 1. Unmatched junction bases come to 5, with V trimmed by 2 bases and J by 0 bases. CDR1 and CDR2 are drawn from the germline V gene: MDHEN, SYDVKM. The sequencing sample was made of peripheral blood. The receptor chain draws on TRBV28 and TRBJ2-5; TRBD2 aligns with 11 central bases. The TCR was taken from a man aged 70-80 years with acute or convalescent COVID-19. The CDR3 here reads CASSLVASGRNQETQYF. The DNA reads as follows: TGTGCCAGCAGTTTAGTGGCTAGCGGGAGGAACCAAGAGACCCAGTACTTC.